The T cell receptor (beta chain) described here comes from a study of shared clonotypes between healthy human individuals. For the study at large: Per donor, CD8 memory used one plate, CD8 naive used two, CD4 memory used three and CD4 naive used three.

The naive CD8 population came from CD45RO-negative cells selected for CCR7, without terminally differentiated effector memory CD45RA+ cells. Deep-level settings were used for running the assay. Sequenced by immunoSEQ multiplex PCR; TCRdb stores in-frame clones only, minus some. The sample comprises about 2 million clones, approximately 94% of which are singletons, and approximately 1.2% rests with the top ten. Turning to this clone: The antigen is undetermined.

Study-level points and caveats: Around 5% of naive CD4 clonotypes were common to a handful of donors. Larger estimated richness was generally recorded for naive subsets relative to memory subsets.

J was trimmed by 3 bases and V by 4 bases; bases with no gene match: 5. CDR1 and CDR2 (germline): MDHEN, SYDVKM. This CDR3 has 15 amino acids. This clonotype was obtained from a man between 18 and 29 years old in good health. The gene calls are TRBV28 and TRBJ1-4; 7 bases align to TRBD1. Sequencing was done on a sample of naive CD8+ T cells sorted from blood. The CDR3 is CASSSRRGPNEKLFF. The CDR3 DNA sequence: TGTGCCAGCAGTTCCAGAAGGGGGCCTAATGAAAAACTGTTTTTT.